This TCR beta chain was retrieved from a study of T cell repertoires in cytomegalovirus infection. TCRdb ran MiXCR on the reads and lists one entry per CDR3 protein. The data hold more than 350,000 distinct CDR3 sequences, with approximately 31% observed a single time. After removal of 6 bases from V and 2 bases from J, the junction contained 8 bases not matched to a gene. CDR3 size: 15 residues. Per the germline V gene, CDR1 is MNHNY and CDR2 is SVGAGI (reference sequence). For this clonotype: Antigen: not known.

The study, taken as a whole, reports: In two of eight donors, the top clonotype was HLA-C-restricted CMV-specific.

Specimen: PBMCs. This chain joins TRBV6-6 and TRBJ2-3; TRBD2 matches 7 bases. The clonotype was recovered from a human donor in good health (CMV status not recorded). Some clones in this sample may be carry-over from other donors' samples. This CDR3 reads CASSQSGMNTDTQYF. The CDR3 DNA reads TGTGCCAGCAGCCAGAGCGGGATGAACACAGATACGCAGTATTTT.